This TCR beta chain was captured in a study of cytomegalovirus exposure and HLA in healthy donors. Primers included in the PCR were 60 Vbeta and 13 Jbeta primers. Using immunoSEQ multiplex PCR, the repertoire was profiled, and TCRdb retains in-frame clones only, with some absent. Of some 81,000 clones listed, 65% to 85% are singletons. A word on this clone: Its target is unknown.

V lost 6 bases and J lost 1, with 19 bases in between. This CDR3 has 17 residues. Germline V CDR1 and CDR2: MNHEY, SMNVEV (reference sequence). Study-wide findings and caveats: Later analysis identified a missense DCLRE1C variant that was linked to TCR beta V- and J-gene trimming.

This chain links TRBV27 with TRBJ1-5, with TRBD1 as a possible D gene (6 bases). The origin of this receptor is a middle-aged woman in good health and CMV-seropositive. Sequenced: PBMCs. This CDR3 reads CASSLKDPGESNQPQHF. The CDR3 DNA reads as TGTGCCAGCAGCCTAAAAGACCCAGGGGAGAGCAATCAGCCCCAGCATTTT.